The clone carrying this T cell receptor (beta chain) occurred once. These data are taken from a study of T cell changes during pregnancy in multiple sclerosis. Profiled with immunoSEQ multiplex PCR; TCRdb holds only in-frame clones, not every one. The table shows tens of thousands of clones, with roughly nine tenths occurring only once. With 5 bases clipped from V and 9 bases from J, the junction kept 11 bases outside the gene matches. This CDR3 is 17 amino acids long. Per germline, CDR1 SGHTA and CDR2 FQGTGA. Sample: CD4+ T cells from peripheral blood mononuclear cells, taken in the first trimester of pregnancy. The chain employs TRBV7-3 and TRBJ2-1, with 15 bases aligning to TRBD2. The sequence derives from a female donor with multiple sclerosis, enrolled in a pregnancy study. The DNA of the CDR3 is TGTGCCAGCAGCCCAAACGGACTAGCGGGAGGGCCCGGTGAGCAGTTCTTC. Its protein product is CASSPNGLAGGPGEQFF.